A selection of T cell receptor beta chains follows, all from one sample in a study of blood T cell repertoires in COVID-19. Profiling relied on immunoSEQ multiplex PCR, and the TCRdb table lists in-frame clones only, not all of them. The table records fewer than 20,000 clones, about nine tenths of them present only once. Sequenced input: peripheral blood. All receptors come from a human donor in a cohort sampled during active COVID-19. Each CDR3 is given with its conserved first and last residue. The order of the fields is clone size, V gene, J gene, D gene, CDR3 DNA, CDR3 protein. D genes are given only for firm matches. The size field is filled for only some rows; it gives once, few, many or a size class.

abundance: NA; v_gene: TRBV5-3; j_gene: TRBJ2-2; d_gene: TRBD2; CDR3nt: TGTGCCAGAAGCGCGGCAGGGGCGGGAGGGCCCAAGAACACCGGGGAGCTGTTTTTT; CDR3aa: CARSAAGAGGPKNTGELFF
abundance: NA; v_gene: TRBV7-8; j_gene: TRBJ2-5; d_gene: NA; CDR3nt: TGTGCCAGCAGCTTAGACCCTAGGAGGGTGGGGGAACAAGAGACCCAGTACTTC; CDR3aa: CASSLDPRRVGEQETQYF
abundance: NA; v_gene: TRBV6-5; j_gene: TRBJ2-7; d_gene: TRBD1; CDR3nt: TGTGCCAGCAGTTACTCAAAGGACAGGGGGACCCTCTTC; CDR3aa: CASSYSKDRGTLF
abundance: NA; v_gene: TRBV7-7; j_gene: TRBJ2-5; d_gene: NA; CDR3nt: TGTGCTAGCAGCTTGAGACCCCGGCAGGGGGAGACCCAGTACTTC; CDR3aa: CASSLRPRQGETQYF
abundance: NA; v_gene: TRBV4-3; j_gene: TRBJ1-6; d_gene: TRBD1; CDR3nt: TGCGCCAGCAGCCAAGTAATAACAGGGGCCTCCTATAATTCACCCCTCCACTTT; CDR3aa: CASSQVITGASYNSPLHF
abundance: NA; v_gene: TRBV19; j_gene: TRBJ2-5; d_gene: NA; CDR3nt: TGTGCCAGTAGTATAGGGCCAGACAGGTACCAAGAGACCCAGTACTTC; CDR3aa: CASSIGPDRYQETQYF
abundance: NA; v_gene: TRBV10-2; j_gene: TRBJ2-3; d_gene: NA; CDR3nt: TGCGCCACAACCCGGGGAGATACGCAGTATTTT; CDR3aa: CATTRGDTQYF
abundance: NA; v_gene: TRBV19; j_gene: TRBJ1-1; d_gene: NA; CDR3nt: TGTGCCAGTACAATTCAGGGGTTGGTTACTGAAGCTTTCTTT; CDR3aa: CASTIQGLVTEAFF
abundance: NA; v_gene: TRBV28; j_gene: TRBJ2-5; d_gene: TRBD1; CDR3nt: TGTGCCAGCAGTTTCCCCGCCCTCGGGACAGCCAAAGAGACCCAGTACTTC; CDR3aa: CASSFPALGTAKETQYF
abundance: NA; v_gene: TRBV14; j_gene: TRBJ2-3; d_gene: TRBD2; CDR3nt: TGTGCCAGCAGCCTCCGGACTAGCGGGGGAACAGATACGCAGTATTTT; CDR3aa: CASSLRTSGGTDTQYF
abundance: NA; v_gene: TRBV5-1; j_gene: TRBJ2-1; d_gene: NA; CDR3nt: TGCGCCAGCAGCTTGGATGGAGGGGATGTCAATGAGCAGTTCTTC; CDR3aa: CASSLDGGDVNEQFF
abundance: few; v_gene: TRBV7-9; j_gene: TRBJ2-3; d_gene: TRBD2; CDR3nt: TGTGCCAGCAGCACAGGACTAGCGGGAGGGACAGATACGCAGTATTTT; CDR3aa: CASSTGLAGGTDTQYF
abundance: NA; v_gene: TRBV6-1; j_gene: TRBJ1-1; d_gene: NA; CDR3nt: TGTGCCAGCAGTGAAAAGGTGGCAGGGAATATGAACACTGAAGCTTTCTTT; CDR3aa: CASSEKVAGNMNTEAFF
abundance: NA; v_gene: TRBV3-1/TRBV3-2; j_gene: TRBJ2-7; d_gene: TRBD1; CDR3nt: TGTGCCAGCAGCCGAGCCGGGACAGGGCCCTACGAGCAGTACTTC; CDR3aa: CASSRAGTGPYEQYF
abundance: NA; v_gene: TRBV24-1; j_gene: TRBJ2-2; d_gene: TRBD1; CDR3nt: TGTGCCACCACGGACAGGGAGGCGGGAAACACCGGGGAGCTGTTTTTT; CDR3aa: CATTDREAGNTGELFF
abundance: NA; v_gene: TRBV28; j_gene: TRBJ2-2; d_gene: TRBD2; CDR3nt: TGTGCCAGCCGAAGGGCTAGCGGGAGGATAAGGGACACCGGGGAGCTGTTTTTT; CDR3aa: CASRRASGRIRDTGELFF
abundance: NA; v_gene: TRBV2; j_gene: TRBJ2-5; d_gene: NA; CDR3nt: TGTGCCAGCACCCCTGTGGAGACCCAGTACTTC; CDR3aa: CASTPVETQYF
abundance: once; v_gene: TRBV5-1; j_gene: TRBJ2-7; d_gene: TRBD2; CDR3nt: TGCGCCAGCAGCTTGGGGCCTAGCGGGAGGGTCTCTCACCGATACGAGCAGTACTTC; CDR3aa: CASSLGPSGRVSHRYEQYF